This TCR beta chain was identified in a study of identical twins. Study outcomes and limitations: Cord blood beta clonotypes present at high abundance carried fewer insertions; no such pattern appeared in memory repertoires. The study drew conclusions from cross-sectional statistical analysis, not from following the same donors. Monozygotic twins shared more out-of-frame TCR alpha than recombination models predicted.

This clonotype was seen a few times. The antigen is not known. A universal primer site came from template switching; cDNA carried unique molecular identifiers. TCRdb reprocessed the 5' RACE reads with MiXCR, giving one entry per CDR3 protein. The sample has about 690,000 distinct CDR3 sequences, over 5% seen once. This CDR3 is built from 16 residues. Germline assignment: CDR1 MNHEY and CDR2 SVGEGT. V trimming: 2 bases; J trimming: 5 bases; junction bases outside the gene matches: 8. The specimen was naive T cells sorted from blood. The rearrangement uses TRBV6-2 or TRBV6-3 and TRBJ2-5; TRBD2 agrees at 10 bases. The TCR originated in a man in his late teens or twenties in good health. Here the CDR3 DNA reads TGTGCCAGCAGTTACCGGGCTAGCGGGAGTTTTGAGACCCAGTACTTC. Translated: CASSYRASGSFETQYF.